One and the same sample provided the 18 T cell receptor beta chains below, sequenced in a study of blood T cell repertoires in COVID-19. The repertoire was sequenced with immunoSEQ multiplex PCR; TCRdb's copy has only in-frame clones and lacks some. Of 270,000 or so clones listed, 65% to 85% are singletons. Material: peripheral blood. Receptor source: a human donor with COVID-19, enrolled during active disease. The donor label of this sample is uncertain.

The chain is built from TRBV28 and TRBJ2-1, with 7 bases lining up with TRBD2. V lost 5 bases, J lost 7 bases, and 8 bases stayed unmatched. The CDR3 sequence is 14 residues long. Germline V gives CDR1 MDHEN, CDR2 SYDVKM. The DNA for the CDR3 is TGTGCCAGCAGTCGGTTAGCGGGCCCTAATGAGCAGTTCTTC. It codes for CASSRLAGPNEQFF.

This chain links TRBV30 with TRBJ2-7, with 12 bases lining up with TRBD2. The CDR3 is 15 residues long. Germline V gives CDR1 GTSNPN, CDR2 SVGIG (reference sequence). V trimming: 3 bases; J trimming: 2 bases; junction bases outside the gene matches: 5. CDR3 protein: CAWSALAGGPYEQYF. The CDR3 DNA follows: TGTGCCTGGAGCGCACTAGCGGGAGGCCCCTACGAGCAGTACTTC.

V usage is TRBV9 and J usage is TRBJ2-7; D perhaps matches TRBD2 (7 bases). Germline V gives CDR1 SGDLS, CDR2 YYNGEE. Between the trimmed V and J ends, which lost 0 bases and 2 bases, there was a span of 18 bases. The CDR3 has 17 residues. The CDR3 is CASSVGRGGEVTYEQYF. In DNA, the CDR3 is TGTGCCAGCAGCGTAGGGAGGGGGGGAGAGGTGACCTACGAGCAGTACTTC.

The gene calls are TRBV6-6 and TRBJ1-1; TRBD1 is a possible D gene (5 bases). The ends were cut back, 4 bases at V and 7 bases at J, with 16 bases in the middle. CDR1 and CDR2 (germline): MNHNY, SVGAGI (reference sequence). There are 14 residues in the CDR3. The CDR3 region is CASSLDSGENEAFF. The CDR3 bases are TGTGCCAGCAGTTTAGACAGTGGAGAGAATGAAGCTTTCTTT.

The chain is built from TRBV19 and TRBJ1-5; TRBD1 aligns across 10 bases. Germline values: CDR1 LNHDA, CDR2 SQIVND (reference sequence). The CDR3 runs 16 residues. V shed 6 bases, J shed 7 bases, and the junction held 12 bases outside the gene matches. CDR3: CASRVRDRGRDQPQHF. The DNA for the CDR3 is TGTGCCAGTAGGGTTCGGGACAGGGGAAGAGACCAGCCCCAGCATTTT. Combining the CDR3 with reference TRBV19 and TRBJ1-5 gives the whole variable domain DGGITQSPKYLFRKEGQNVTLSCEQNLNHDAMYWYRQDPGQGLRLIYYSQIVNDFQKGDIAEGYSVSREKKESFPLTVTSAQKNPTAFYLCASRVRDRGRDQPQHFGDGTRLSIL.

The CDR3 nucleotides read TGTGCCACCAGCAGAGAGGCAGGGTACACCGGGGAGCTGTTTTTT. This translates into CATSREAGYTGELFF. This chain connects TRBV15 to TRBJ2-2, with D maybe TRBD1 (5 bases). This CDR3 region has 15 residues. Per germline, CDR1 LNHNV and CDR2 YYDKDF (reference sequence). Trimming took 0 bases from V and 3 from J, leaving 8 bases between them.

The chain couples TRBV18 to TRBJ1-3; D not certain. This CDR3 has 16 residues. Trimming pared 0 bases from V and 2 bases from J, leaving 11 bases between. Germline V gives CDR1 KGHSH, CDR2 LQKENI. The CDR3 protein is CASSPPGGLAGNTIYF. The DNA of the CDR3 is TGTGCCAGCTCACCACCAGGAGGGTTGGCTGGAAACACCATATATTTT.

The chain carries TRBV6-5 and TRBJ1-2; D unclear. The CDR3 is made up of 15 amino acids. Trimming shortened V by 4 bases and J by 8 bases, and 20 bases separated the two germline ends. CDR1 and CDR2 (germline): MNHEY, SVGAGI. CDR3 sequence: CASSSPGGGANGYTF. DNA of the CDR3: TGTGCCAGCAGTTCCCCCGGCGGCGGAGCTAACGGCTACACCTTC.

The chain employs TRBV7-8 and TRBJ2-1, with 15 nucleotides matching TRBD2. Germline-derived CDR1 and CDR2 are SGHVS and FQNEAQ. The CDR3 sequence is 20 residues long. The V and J ends lost 8 bases and 0 bases, in that order; junction bases with no gene match: 14. CDR3 protein: CASRIAGTSGRLGSYNEQFF. CDR3 coding DNA: TGTGCCAGCCGAATAGCCGGGACTAGCGGGAGGTTAGGCTCCTACAATGAGCAGTTCTTC.

This clone was seen a single time. This same CDR3 is encoded by further DNA sequences in the sample. The chain uses TRBV7-9 and TRBJ1-5; D is unresolved. The V end lost 5 bases, the J end lost 4 bases, and 9 bases lay between the germline ends. Looked up from germline, CDR1 is SEHNR and CDR2 is FQNEAQ (reference sequence). CDR3 length: 13 residues. The CDR3 sequence is CASSPTGNQPQHF. Here the CDR3 DNA reads TGTGCCAGCAGCCCCACCGGGAATCAGCCCCAGCATTTT.

This clone occurred many times. The gene calls are TRBV7-6 and TRBJ2-1, with 11 bases that match TRBD2. Germline loops: CDR1 SGHVS, CDR2 FNYEAQ. The J segment lost 6 bases and the V segment lost 3 bases, leaving 19 bases of the junction unmatched. This CDR3 has 20 amino acids. The CDR3 protein is CASSLGLAVLSTKGGNEQFF. DNA of the CDR3: TGTGCCAGCAGCTTGGGACTAGCGGTACTCAGTACAAAGGGAGGCAATGAGCAGTTCTTC.

The V call is TRBV11-2, the J call TRBJ1-2, with a weak D call TRBD1 (5 bases). The CDR3 is 12 amino acids. With 1 base removed from V and 7 bases from J, the gap between germline ends came to 7 bases. Per the germline V gene, CDR1 is SGHAT and CDR2 is FQNNGV. The CDR3, as DNA: TGTGCCAGCAGCTTAGGACAGCCTGGCTACACCTTC. This encodes CASSLGQPGYTF.

The rearrangement uses TRBV28 and TRBJ1-6; D gene unclear. The CDR3 sequence is 13 residues long. V gave up 7 bases and J gave up 9 bases, with 13 bases separating them. Per the germline V gene, CDR1 is MDHEN and CDR2 is SYDVKM. In nucleotides, the CDR3 is TGTGCCAGCATGTTCCGAGGCAGTTCACCCCTCCACTTT. Amino acid sequence: CASMFRGSSPLHF.

The chain is built from TRBV11-2 and TRBJ1-2, with TRBD1 matching 10 bases. CDR3 size: 18 residues. The V and J ends lost 3 bases and 4 bases, in that order; junction bases with no gene match: 14. From germline, CDR1 is SGHAT and CDR2 FQNNGV. This CDR3 reads CASSLLTGGLSPSYGYTF. In DNA, the CDR3 is TGTGCCAGCAGCTTGCTGACAGGGGGCCTCTCGCCCTCCTATGGCTACACCTTC.

The genes are TRBV5-6 and TRBJ2-1, with 8 positions matching TRBD2. Per the germline V gene, CDR1 is SGHDT and CDR2 is YYEEEE. The length of the CDR3 is 17 residues. V shed 1 base, J shed 1 base, and the junction held 7 bases outside the gene matches. CDR3 in DNA: TGTGCCAGCAGCTTGCCTTATGCGGGAGGTTCCTACAATGAGCAGTTCTTC. It is translated as CASSLPYAGGSYNEQFF. The full variable domain, rest sourced from reference TRBV5-6 and TRBJ2-1, is DAGVTQSPTHLIKTRGQQVTLRCSPKSGHDTVSWYQQALGQGPQFIFQYYEEEERQRGNFPDRFSGHQFPNYSSELNVNALLLGDSALYLCASSLPYAGGSYNEQFFGPGTRLTVL.

This chain joins TRBV11-2 and TRBJ2-3, with TRBD2 as a possible D gene (6 bases). CDR1 is SGHAT and CDR2 is FQNNGV in the germline V gene. The germline V and J ends were trimmed by 6 bases and 8 bases, with 9 bases remaining between them. The CDR3 length is 11 residues. This CDR3 is CASSLLATQYF. CDR3 DNA: TGTGCCAGCAGTTTACTAGCTACGCAGTATTTT.

The gene calls are TRBV10-2 and TRBJ2-7; 7 bases map to TRBD2. With 0 bases clipped from V and 0 bases from J, the junction kept 11 bases outside the gene matches. The V gene's germline CDR1 is WSHSY and CDR2 SAAADI. This CDR3 spans 18 amino acids. CDR3 loop: CASSESIRGTKSSYEQYF. CDR3 coding DNA: TGCGCCAGCAGTGAGTCGATTAGAGGGACTAAAAGCTCCTACGAGCAGTACTTC.

This chain links TRBV19 with TRBJ1-5, with 8 positions matching TRBD1. Germline V CDR1 and CDR2: LNHDA, SQIVND (reference sequence). The CDR3 consists of 14 residues. V gave up 5 bases and J gave up 4 bases; unmatched junction bases: 4. CDR3 sequence (DNA): TGTGCCAGTAGTTCCGGACAGGGTAATCAGCCCCAGCATTTT. Translation gives CASSSGQGNQPQHF.